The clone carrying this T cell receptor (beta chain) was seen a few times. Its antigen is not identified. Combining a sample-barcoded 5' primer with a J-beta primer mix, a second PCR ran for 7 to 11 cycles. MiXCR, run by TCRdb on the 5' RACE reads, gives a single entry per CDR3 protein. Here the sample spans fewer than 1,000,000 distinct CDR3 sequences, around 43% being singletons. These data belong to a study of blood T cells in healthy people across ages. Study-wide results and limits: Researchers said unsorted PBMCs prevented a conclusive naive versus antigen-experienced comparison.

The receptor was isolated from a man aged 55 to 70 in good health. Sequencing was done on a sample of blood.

The CDR3 coding sequence is TGTGCCAGCAGCTCCCCGGGGAATGCCGCCTACGAGCAGTACTTC. This codes for CASSSPGNAAYEQYF. This chain connects TRBV28 to TRBJ2-7; TRBD2 is a possible D gene (5 bases). CDR1 and CDR2 from the germline V gene are MDHEN and SYDVKM. The CDR3 runs to 15 residues. Trimming took 6 bases from V and 2 from J, leaving 17 bases between them.